The rows below give T cell receptor beta chains drawn from one sample of a study of human T cells and chemical hapten exposure. Using its own MiXCR run on the RACE reads, TCRdb lists one record per CDR3 protein. The table has a few hundred thousand distinct CDR3 sequences, approximately 5.8% seen once. The sample in question was whole blood, obtained in connection with sensitization to the hapten diphenylcyclopropenone (DPC). These receptors were collected from a woman in her late teens or twenties with alopecia areata. Some clones in this sample may be carry-over from other donors' samples. Each CDR3 is given with its conserved first and last residue. A D gene is named only where the DNA matches it firmly. Not every row has a clone size; where given, it reads once, few, many or a size class.

DNA: TGTGCCAGCAGTGCTCCAGGGGGCAGGGGCACTGAAGCTTTCTTT; CDR3: CASSAPGGRGTEAFF; D: TRBD1; size: few; V: TRBV25-1; J: TRBJ1-1
DNA: TGTGCCAGCAGTTACCCCCAAGGGTCGGCGATGAACACTGAAGCTTTCTTT; CDR3: CASSYPQGSAMNTEAFF; D: .; size: many; V: TRBV6-2/TRBV6-3; J: TRBJ1-1
DNA: TGTGCCACCAAACCCGGGCGCGCTGGGGACACTGAAGCTTTCTTT; CDR3: CATKPGRAGDTEAFF; D: .; size: many; V: TRBV6-2/TRBV6-3; J: TRBJ1-1
DNA: TGCGCCAGCAGCTTGAGCGATTCATTCTATGGCTACACCTTC; CDR3: CASSLSDSFYGYTF; D: .; size: few; V: TRBV5-1; J: TRBJ1-2
DNA: TGTGCCACCAGTCCCTCGCGGACAGACAATCAGCCCCAGCATTTT; CDR3: CATSPSRTDNQPQHF; D: .; size: many; V: TRBV24-1; J: TRBJ1-5
DNA: TGTGCCAGCTGCCAGCCGGGATACGAGCAGTACTTC; CDR3: CASCQPGYEQYF; D: .; size: .; V: TRBV28; J: TRBJ2-7
DNA: TGTGCCAGCAGCCCCCTGGGACAGGACTCCAATGAGCAGTTCTTC; CDR3: CASSPLGQDSNEQFF; D: TRBD1; size: few; V: TRBV12-3/TRBV12-4; J: TRBJ2-1
DNA: TGTGCCAGCAGCCAAGGTTTCTTGCTAGAAGCTTTCTTT; CDR3: CASSQGFLLEAFF; D: .; size: .; V: TRBV3-1; J: TRBJ1-1
DNA: TGTGCCAGCAGTTTAGCGGGGGGGCAAGAGACCCAGTACTTC; CDR3: CASSLAGGQETQYF; D: TRBD2; size: many; V: TRBV5-1; J: TRBJ2-5
DNA: TGTGCCAGCAGTCGTGGACACTTGAACACTGAAGCTTTCTTT; CDR3: CASSRGHLNTEAFF; D: .; size: many; V: TRBV13; J: TRBJ1-1
DNA: TGCAGTGCGTCTAGCGGGGGGACCACAGATACGCAGTATTTT; CDR3: CSASSGGTTDTQYF; D: TRBD2; size: .; V: TRBV20-1; J: TRBJ2-3
DNA: TGTGCCAGCAGTTACTCGCGGTCGGTTGGGCGAAACTATGGCTACACCTTC; CDR3: CASSYSRSVGRNYGYTF; D: .; size: many; V: TRBV6-5; J: TRBJ1-2
DNA: TGTGCCAGCAGCTTAGTCGGGGGAACCACAGATACGCAGTATTTT; CDR3: CASSLVGGTTDTQYF; D: .; size: many; V: TRBV7-8; J: TRBJ2-3
DNA: TGTGCCAGCAGTTCGCCTAGCGGGGAAGAGACCCAGTACTTC; CDR3: CASSSPSGEETQYF; D: TRBD2; size: many; V: TRBV6-5; J: TRBJ2-5
DNA: TGCAGTGCCACTGGACTGGCGAACACTGAAGCTTTCTTT; CDR3: CSATGLANTEAFF; D: .; size: many; V: TRBV20-1; J: TRBJ1-1
DNA: TGCAGCGTTGCGGACAGTTTAAATGGCTACACCTTC; CDR3: CSVADSLNGYTF; D: .; size: .; V: TRBV29-1; J: TRBJ1-2
DNA: TGTGCCAGCAGCCCAGGGTCTAGGGGTGAGCAGTTCTTC; CDR3: CASSPGSRGEQFF; D: .; size: .; V: TRBV3-1; J: TRBJ2-1
DNA: TGCGCCAGCAGCCAGGGGACAGGGCTACTTTCTAACTATGGCTACACCTTC; CDR3: CASSQGTGLLSNYGYTF; D: TRBD1; size: .; V: TRBV4-3; J: TRBJ1-2
DNA: TGTGCCACCAGCAGAGCAGGGGGCACGAACACTGAAGCTTTCTTT; CDR3: CATSRAGGTNTEAFF; D: TRBD1; size: once; V: TRBV15; J: TRBJ1-1
DNA: TGCGCCAGCAGCCAAGCGGACTCTGGGGCCAACGTCCTGACTTTC; CDR3: CASSQADSGANVLTF; D: .; size: few; V: TRBV4-1; J: TRBJ2-6
DNA: TGTGCCAGCAGCGTAGGGGACAGGGTCACCGGGGAGCTGTTTTTT; CDR3: CASSVGDRVTGELFF; D: TRBD1; size: few; V: TRBV9; J: TRBJ2-2
DNA: TGTGCCAGCAGCCCAGCTACTAGCGGTAACACCGGGGAGCTGTTTTTT; CDR3: CASSPATSGNTGELFF; D: TRBD2; size: .; V: TRBV6-5; J: TRBJ2-2
DNA: TGCGCCAGCACCGTAGCGGGGGCCCCGGACGAGCAGTACTTC; CDR3: CASTVAGAPDEQYF; D: TRBD2; size: many; V: TRBV5-1; J: TRBJ2-7
DNA: TGTGCCAGCAGCCTCTGGACAGGTCAAGAGACCCAGTACTTC; CDR3: CASSLWTGQETQYF; D: TRBD1; size: few; V: TRBV5-5; J: TRBJ2-5
DNA: TGTGCCAGCCAGGGGACGGTTAACAATCAGCCCCAGCATTTT; CDR3: CASQGTVNNQPQHF; D: .; size: .; V: TRBV2; J: TRBJ1-5
DNA: TGTGCCAGCAAACTCGAGTCAGGGGGCGGGAGTGAAAAACTGTTTTTT; CDR3: CASKLESGGGSEKLFF; D: TRBD1; size: .; V: TRBV12-3/TRBV12-4; J: TRBJ1-4
DNA: TGCAGTGCTAGGGGGCAGGGGGCAGACTATGGCTACACCTTC; CDR3: CSARGQGADYGYTF; D: TRBD1; size: .; V: TRBV20-1; J: TRBJ1-2
DNA: TGTGCCAGCAGGTGGGGACCAGGGTTTGAAGCTTTCTTT; CDR3: CASRWGPGFEAFF; D: .; size: .; V: TRBV28; J: TRBJ1-1
DNA: TGTGCCACCAGCAGAGATCTTAACTATGGCTACACCTTC; CDR3: CATSRDLNYGYTF; D: .; size: many; V: TRBV15; J: TRBJ1-2
DNA: TGTGCCAGCAGTCACCTAGCGGGGGCCTCATTT; CDR3: CASSHLAGASF; D: TRBD2; size: .; V: TRBV7-2; J: TRBJ2-3
DNA: TGTGCCAGCAGTTATGGGGATAGCAATCAGCCCCAGCATTTT; CDR3: CASSYGDSNQPQHF; D: .; size: .; V: TRBV6-2/TRBV6-3; J: TRBJ1-5
DNA: TGTGCCAGCAGCTTAGCCGGACCGGCGACAAACCAGTACTTC; CDR3: CASSLAGPATNQYF; D: .; size: .; V: TRBV7-9; J: TRBJ2-5
DNA: TGTGCCAGCAGTTCAAGCGACTATGGCTACACCTTC; CDR3: CASSSSDYGYTF; D: .; size: few; V: TRBV6-1; J: TRBJ1-2
DNA: TGTGCCAGCAGCCAAGGACAGGCCCAGTACTACACCTTC; CDR3: CASSQGQAQYYTF; D: .; size: .; V: TRBV14; J: TRBJ1-2
DNA: TGTGCCAGCAGCTCTCAGACTAGCGGGGGTCTGGAGACCCAGTACTTC; CDR3: CASSSQTSGGLETQYF; D: TRBD2; size: many; V: TRBV9; J: TRBJ2-5
DNA: TGTGCCAGCAGTTTTGACGGAACGTGGAATGAAAAACTGTTTTTT; CDR3: CASSFDGTWNEKLFF; D: .; size: .; V: TRBV6-6; J: TRBJ1-4
DNA: TGTGCCAGCAGCCAACCCGGGCCGGAAGCTTTCTTT; CDR3: CASSQPGPEAFF; D: .; size: .; V: TRBV7-9; J: TRBJ1-1
DNA: TGTGCCAGCAGTTTTTATCCCCCCGGGACAGGCTCCCCAACCCAGTACTTC; CDR3: CASSFYPPGTGSPTQYF; D: TRBD1; size: few; V: TRBV27; J: TRBJ2-5
DNA: TGTGCCAGCAGCCCCATAACAGGACAGGGATACGAGCAGTACTTC; CDR3: CASSPITGQGYEQYF; D: TRBD1; size: .; V: TRBV7-9; J: TRBJ2-7
DNA: TGTGCCAGCCGTGATTGGGCCGCAACTAATGAAAAACTGTTTTTT; CDR3: CASRDWAATNEKLFF; D: .; size: few; V: TRBV28; J: TRBJ1-4
DNA: TGTGCCATCATCGACCCTGCGGACACCATATATTTT; CDR3: CAIIDPADTIYF; D: .; size: many; V: TRBV10-3; J: TRBJ1-3
DNA: TGTGCCAGCAGTTTCGGGACAGGGAGCAACGAGCAGTACTTC; CDR3: CASSFGTGSNEQYF; D: TRBD1; size: .; V: TRBV27; J: TRBJ2-7
DNA: TGTGCCAGCAGGGAACCGACGGACAACTATGGCTACACCTTC; CDR3: CASREPTDNYGYTF; D: .; size: many; V: TRBV6-6; J: TRBJ1-2
DNA: TGCGCCAGCAGTGAGTTTAGCGGGGGGGTTGGAGATACGCAGTATTTT; CDR3: CASSEFSGGVGDTQYF; D: TRBD2; size: .; V: TRBV10-2; J: TRBJ2-3
DNA: TGTGCCAGCTCACCGACGGCGGGGCAAGAGACCCAGTACTTC; CDR3: CASSPTAGQETQYF; D: .; size: .; V: TRBV18; J: TRBJ2-5
DNA: TGTGCCAGCAGCTTATCCCCCCAGGGCACTGGGGCCAACGTCCTGACTTTC; CDR3: CASSLSPQGTGANVLTF; D: .; size: few; V: TRBV11-2; J: TRBJ2-6
DNA: TGTGCCAGCAGCCAAGGGGGAATGGCCTACGAGCAGTACTTC; CDR3: CASSQGGMAYEQYF; D: .; size: few; V: TRBV14; J: TRBJ2-7
DNA: TGTGCCAGCAGTTTGATGGCAGGGGCAGAAGCTAACTATGGCTACACCTTC; CDR3: CASSLMAGAEANYGYTF; D: .; size: many; V: TRBV27; J: TRBJ1-2
DNA: TGTGCCAGCAGCCGACTAGCGGGGGGGTACGAGCAGTACTTC; CDR3: CASSRLAGGYEQYF; D: TRBD2; size: .; V: TRBV6-5; J: TRBJ2-7